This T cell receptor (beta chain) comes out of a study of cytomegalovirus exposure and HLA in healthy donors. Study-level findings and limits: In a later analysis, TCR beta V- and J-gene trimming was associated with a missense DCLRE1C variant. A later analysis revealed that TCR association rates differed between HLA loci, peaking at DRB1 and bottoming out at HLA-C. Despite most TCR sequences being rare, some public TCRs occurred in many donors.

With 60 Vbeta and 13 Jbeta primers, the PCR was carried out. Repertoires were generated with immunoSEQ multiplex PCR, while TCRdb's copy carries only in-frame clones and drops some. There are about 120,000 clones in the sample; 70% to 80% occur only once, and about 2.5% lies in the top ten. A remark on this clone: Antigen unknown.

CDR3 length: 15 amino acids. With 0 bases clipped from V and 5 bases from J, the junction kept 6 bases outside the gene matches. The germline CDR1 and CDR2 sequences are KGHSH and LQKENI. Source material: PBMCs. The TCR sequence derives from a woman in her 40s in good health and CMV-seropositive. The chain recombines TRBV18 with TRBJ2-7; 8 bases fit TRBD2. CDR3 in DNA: TGTGCCAGCTCACCACCGAGCGGGAGTACCCACGAGCAGTACTTC. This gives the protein CASSPPSGSTHEQYF.